This TCR beta chain was recorded in a study of shared T cell receptors in the human thymus. Some clones are missing from TCRdb's copy, which holds only in-frame ones; the method was immunoSEQ multiplex PCR. Counted here are almost 550,000 clones, around three quarters occurring once; the ten biggest clones make up more than 0.01%. Germline V gene lookup returns CDR1 MNHEY and CDR2 SMNVEV (reference sequence). The CDR3 length is 13 residues. Trimming stripped 5 bases from V and 9 bases from J, with 14 bases between. The same sample was also studied in work on human thymus T cells. That source reports: The sample donors, healthy Finnish infants, were having corrective surgery for congenital heart defects. The thymus was resected at corrective cardiac surgery. Among thymic and blood repertoires, usage of V and J genes appeared biased.

The material sequenced was thymocytes. The source of this sequence is a boy less than two years old with a congenital heart defect. V is TRBV27 and J is TRBJ1-5, with D hard to call. The CDR3 DNA reads as TGTGCCAGCAGTACGGGGAATGAGGGGCCCCAGCATTTT. Protein product: CASSTGNEGPQHF.